A single sample gave rise to the 23 T cell receptor beta chains below, sequenced in a study of T-cell memory formation after mild COVID-19 (dated by TCRdb to about 2021). Libraries came from 5' RACE. Instrument on record: Illumina NovaSeq 6000. TCRdb cleaned the public reads at Q25 with fastp, built clones with MiXCR and kept in-frame beta chains. Each CDR3 protein appears once, grouped with its most common genes and DNA. A total of about 150,000 distinct CDR3 sequences appear in this sample, about 25% of them only once. The top ten hold around 24% of the sample. Sequenced material: PBMCs or a T cell subset sorted from them (not recorded which). Receptors originate from an adult woman who had mild COVID-19 (a few samples of this study predate the infection). The sample titles of this study are shuffled in the database, so cell type and time point are left out; the donor was told from shared clones.

This clonotype was seen only a few times. The rearrangement links TRBV20-1 to TRBJ2-5; 7 bases match TRBD2. Trimming at V came to 0 bases and at J to 5 bases, leaving 9 bases not matched to a gene. The CDR3 sequence is 15 residues long. CDR1 is DFQATT, CDR2 SNEGSKA, per germline (reference sequence). The CDR3 reads CSARDWGEGPETQYF. The CDR3 nucleotides read TGCAGTGCTAGAGATTGGGGGGAGGGCCCGGAGACCCAGTACTTC.

This clonotype has a handful of counts. The V and J genes are TRBV4-2 and TRBJ1-1; no firm D call. Germline values: CDR1 LGHNA, CDR2 YNFKEQ. This CDR3 is built from 12 residues. V was clipped by 4 bases and J by 4 bases, with 7 bases between them. CDR3 in amino acids: CASSRRSTEAFF. As DNA, the CDR3 is TGTGCCAGCAGCCGGAGGAGCACTGAAGCTTTCTTT.

The chain has TRBV5-1 and TRBJ2-3, with TRBD1 matching 8 bases. Germline-derived CDR1 and CDR2 are SGHRS and YFSETQ. The CDR3 length is 15 residues. J was trimmed by 0 bases and V by 4 bases; bases with no gene match: 4. CDR3 loop: CASSTGQGSTDTQYF. In DNA, the CDR3 is TGCGCCAGCAGCACTGGACAGGGCAGCACAGATACGCAGTATTTT.

The J gene is TRBJ2-3, the V gene TRBV7-6, with 10 bases matching TRBD2. The V gene's germline CDR1 is SGHVS and CDR2 FNYEAQ. This CDR3 region has 20 residues. With V trimmed by 1 base and J by 3 bases, 16 bases remained unmatched. CDR3 bases: TGTGCCAGCAGCTTAGAGGTGGTCCAACAGCGGGAGGGGCCGACAGATACGCAGTATTTT. Residues: CASSLEVVQQREGPTDTQYF.

This clonotype was counted only a few times. The chain recombines TRBV12-3 or TRBV12-4 with TRBJ1-1, with 8 positions matching TRBD1. V dropped 9 bases and J dropped 7; count of bases not matched to a gene: 10. The CDR3 runs to 13 residues. The CDR3 nucleotides are TGTGCCAGTAGCGCGGCAGGGGGCGGTGAAGCTTTCTTT. It yields the protein CASSAAGGGEAFF.

The chain employs TRBV11-2 and TRBJ2-2; perhaps TRBD1 as D (5 bases). V shed 0 bases and J shed 6 bases, with 17 bases lying between them. This CDR3 region has 17 residues. Looked up from germline, CDR1 is SGHAT and CDR2 is FQNNGV. In DNA form, the CDR3 reads TGTGCCAGCAGCTTAGATCAGGAGCAGGGTTTGGCCGGGGAGCTGTTTTTT. Its translation is CASSLDQEQGLAGELFF.

The rearrangement links TRBV12-3 or TRBV12-4 to TRBJ2-3; tentatively, D is TRBD1 (6 bases). The length of the CDR3 is 13 residues. Trimming stripped 7 bases from V and 4 bases from J, with 12 bases between. CDR3 sequence reads: CASNADRSDTQYF. CDR3 DNA: TGTGCCAGCAACGCGGACAGATCAGATACGCAGTATTTT.

A few counts support this clonotype. The V call is TRBV29-1, the J call TRBJ1-1, with TRBD1 identical over 9 bases. From germline, CDR1 is SQVTM and CDR2 ANQGSEA. The CDR3 sequence is 12 residues long. V shed 4 bases, J shed 4 bases, and the junction held 1 base outside the gene matches. The CDR3 loop is CSVGTGATEAFF. The CDR3 DNA follows: TGCAGCGTTGGGACAGGGGCCACTGAAGCTTTCTTT.

The rearrangement links TRBV27 to TRBJ1-1, with 8 bases aligning to TRBD1. With 3 bases clipped from V and 7 bases from J, the junction kept 10 bases outside the gene matches. Looked up from germline, CDR1 is MNHEY and CDR2 is SMNVEV (reference sequence). The CDR3 loop spans 15 amino acids. The CDR3 loop is CASSLQGALKSEAFF. The CDR3 region has the DNA TGTGCCAGCAGTTTGCAGGGGGCCCTGAAGAGTGAAGCTTTCTTT.

The table lists this clonotype with many counts. This chain uses TRBV6-2 or TRBV6-3 with TRBJ2-5; the D is unclear. This CDR3 is 14 amino acids long. Trimming left V 5 bases short and J 0 bases short, with 10 bases between. Germline loops: CDR1 MNHEY, CDR2 SVGEGT. CDR3: CASSALVYQETQYF. CDR3 nucleotide sequence: TGTGCCAGCAGTGCCCTAGTGTACCAAGAGACCCAGTACTTC.

Only a few counts were recorded for this clonotype. The rearrangement joins TRBV6-1 to TRBJ2-3; maybe TRBD2 (6 bases). The CDR3 length is 17 residues. Deletions cut 2 bases from V and 0 bases from J, with 15 bases between. Germline V gene data show CDR1 as MNHNS and CDR2 as SASEGT. The CDR3 coding sequence is TGTGCCAGCAGTGAACGTCCGGGAGCGGTTAGCACAGATACGCAGTATTTT. This sequence encodes CASSERPGAVSTDTQYF.

The rearrangement joins TRBV4-2 to TRBJ2-3, with D maybe TRBD1 (5 bases). The V and J ends lost 2 bases and 1 base respectively, with 10 bases between them. The CDR3 is made up of 15 amino acids. Germline CDR1 reads LGHNA; CDR2 reads YNFKEQ. The CDR3 protein is CASSQLRAGTDTQYF. The CDR3 DNA is TGTGCCAGCAGCCAACTCAGGGCCGGCACAGATACGCAGTATTTT.

This clonotype came up many times. This chain connects TRBV20-1 to TRBJ2-7; 10 bases are shared with TRBD2. Germline CDR1 DFQATT, CDR2 SNEGSKA (reference sequence). This CDR3 is 13 amino acids long. Trimming took 6 bases from V and 7 from J; bases not matched to a gene: 9. CDR3 region: CSASGTSEREQYF. CDR3 nucleotide sequence: TGCAGTGCATCCGGGACTAGCGAGCGGGAGCAGTACTTC.

This sequence joins TRBV7-6 and TRBJ1-1, with a tentative D call TRBD1 (6 bases). The CDR3 runs 15 residues. Trimming shortened V by 1 base and J by 1 base, and 10 bases separated the two germline ends. Germline CDR1 SGHVS, CDR2 FNYEAQ. CDR3 loop: CASSLDKQGNTEAFF. CDR3 in DNA: TGTGCCAGCAGCTTAGACAAACAGGGGAACACTGAAGCTTTCTTT.

Only a few counts were recorded for this clonotype. V and J are TRBV27 and TRBJ1-5, with TRBD1 matching over 7 bases. The CDR3 sequence is 16 residues long. Per germline, CDR1 MNHEY and CDR2 SMNVEV (reference sequence). The ends lost 5 bases at V and 1 base at J; junction bases unmatched: 8. The CDR3 protein is CASSLRGGESNQPQHF. CDR3 coding DNA: TGTGCCAGCAGTCTCAGGGGGGGTGAAAGCAATCAGCCCCAGCATTTT.

This clonotype came up many times. The chain employs TRBV19 and TRBJ2-7; 11 bases line up with TRBD2. Germline assignment: CDR1 LNHDA and CDR2 SQIVND (reference sequence). The V and J ends lost 5 bases and 0 bases, in that order; junction bases with no gene match: 9. The CDR3 is 17 amino acids. The CDR3 region is CASSVGTSGSSSYEQYF. CDR3 bases: TGTGCCAGTAGTGTCGGGACTAGCGGTTCGAGCTCCTACGAGCAGTACTTC.

This sequence joins TRBV5-5 and TRBJ1-2, with D possibly TRBD1 on 5 matching bases. Trimming took 4 bases from V and 2 from J, leaving 9 bases between them. This CDR3 spans 13 amino acids. From germline, CDR1 is SGHKS and CDR2 YYEKEE (reference sequence). The CDR3: CASSPRDNYGYTF. As DNA, the CDR3 is TGTGCCAGCAGCCCCCGGGACAACTATGGCTACACCTTC.

The CDR3 bases are TGCGCCAGCAGCCAAGATGGATTGAATAGCGGGGGACCCTACGAGCAGTACTTC. It encodes CASSQDGLNSGGPYEQYF. This chain links TRBV4-1 with TRBJ2-7; 9 bases map to TRBD2. The CDR3 runs to 18 residues. Germline-derived CDR1 and CDR2 are MGHRA and YSYEKL. J was trimmed by 2 bases and V by 0 bases; bases with no gene match: 11.

The chain employs TRBV15 and TRBJ2-3; D ambiguous. The CDR3 is 15 residues long. The V end was cut by 3 bases, the J end by 0 bases, with 10 bases between. CDR1 is LNHNV and CDR2 is YYDKDF in the germline V gene (reference sequence). The CDR3 loop reads CATSRGGGSTDTQYF. In nucleotides, the CDR3 is TGTGCCACCAGCAGGGGCGGTGGTAGCACAGATACGCAGTATTTT.

The rearrangement joins TRBV6-6 to TRBJ2-7, with 9 nucleotides matching TRBD1. The CDR3 extends over 15 amino acids. V lost 2 bases, J lost 3 bases, and 5 bases stayed unmatched. Germline V gene data show CDR1 as MNHNY and CDR2 as SVGAGI (reference sequence). This CDR3 reads CASSYPPGQGYEQYF. CDR3 nucleotides: TGTGCCAGCAGTTACCCACCGGGACAGGGCTACGAGCAGTACTTC.

The table lists this clonotype with a count of one. The chain links TRBV19 to TRBJ2-1; 9 bases agree with TRBD2. The J segment lost 4 bases and the V segment lost 3 bases, leaving 7 bases of the junction unmatched. CDR3 size: 16 residues. CDR1 and CDR2 (germline): LNHDA, SQIVND (reference sequence). The CDR3, as DNA: TGTGCCAGTAGTATGCGTCTAGCGGGGCCTTACAATGAGCAGTTCTTC. Its protein product is CASSMRLAGPYNEQFF.

The table lists this clonotype with a few counts. The rearrangement uses TRBV7-2 and TRBJ2-1, with D maybe TRBD2 (6 bases). The V gene lost 10 bases and the J gene lost 2 bases, with 21 bases spanning the gap. This CDR3 comprises 16 residues. From germline, CDR1 is SGHTA and CDR2 FQGNSA. CDR3 in DNA: TGTGCCACCTCCCCCCGGGGACTGCTGGCCTACAATGAGCAGTTCTTC. Its translation: CATSPRGLLAYNEQFF.

The V call is TRBV19, the J call TRBJ2-3; the D is unclear. Germline-derived CDR1 and CDR2 are LNHDA and SQIVND (reference sequence). V lost 5 bases and J lost 0, with 9 bases in between. The CDR3 loop spans 14 amino acids. In DNA form, the CDR3 reads TGTGCCAGTAGTGGGTACAGTAGCACAGATACGCAGTATTTT. Translated, it gives CASSGYSSTDTQYF.